This section outlines one T cell receptor beta chain sequence together with its context. Its target is unknown. Other DNA sequences of this sample code for an identical CDR3. The data are from a study of cytomegalovirus exposure and HLA in healthy donors. The wider study: According to later analysis, the same platform produced the 120 or so validation and 666 first-cohort repertoires. Broader study findings: The CMV antigen specificity of a few CMV-associated chains was confirmed through in vitro analysis.

TCRdb's copy holds only in-frame clones and misses some; the assay was immunoSEQ multiplex PCR. Of 200,000 or so clones listed, about 79% were seen once; the top ten hold around an eighth. The V gene lost 4 bases and the J gene lost 1 base, with 8 bases spanning the gap. Germline V CDR1 and CDR2: SGHRS, YFSETQ. The CDR3 sequence is 13 residues long. This chain uses TRBV5-1 with TRBJ1-1; D call uncertain. This TCR derives from a woman in her 30s in good health and CMV-seropositive. The specimen sequenced was PBMCs. Written as DNA, the CDR3 is TGCGCCAGCAGCCCAGACTCGAACACTGAAGCTTTCTTT. It is translated as CASSPDSNTEAFF.